This passage covers 10 T cell receptor beta chains from one sample sequenced in a study of T cells after yellow fever vaccination. TCRdb called the 5' RACE reads again in MiXCR, with one record for every CDR3 protein. The sample records 350,000 to 550,000 distinct CDR3 sequences, around 20% being singletons. This specimen was PBMCs, taken before the yellow fever booster vaccination. Receptors were obtained from a man aged 18 to 35 who received the YFV17D yellow fever vaccine.

This chain uses TRBV10-2 with TRBJ2-1; 10 nucleotides line up with TRBD2. The CDR3 runs to 16 residues. J gave up 3 bases and V 8 bases, and 10 bases lay outside the gene matches. Looked up from germline, CDR1 is WSHSY and CDR2 is SAAADI. The CDR3 DNA follows: TGCGCCAGCGTGCCCCAACTAGCGGGGATCTACAATGAGCAGTTCTTC. Its protein product is CASVPQLAGIYNEQFF.

This clonotype was found a few times. The chain is built from TRBV5-1 and TRBJ1-1; tentative D call: TRBD1 (6 bases). CDR1 is SGHRS and CDR2 is YFSETQ in the germline V gene. The CDR3 is made up of 15 amino acids. The V end was cut by 3 bases, the J end by 0 bases, with 12 bases between. CDR3: CASSSGGIMNTEAFF. In DNA, the CDR3 is TGCGCCAGCAGCTCCGGGGGCATCATGAACACTGAAGCTTTCTTT.

This chain joins TRBV18 and TRBJ1-5; 7 bases are shared with TRBD1. This CDR3 contains 15 residues. The ends lost 6 bases at V and 6 bases at J; junction bases unmatched: 11. Germline V gene data show CDR1 as KGHSH and CDR2 as LQKENI. The CDR3 DNA reads TGTGCCAGCTCGCTGGACAGGTCCCACGGTCAGCCCCAGCATTTT. Translating gives CASSLDRSHGQPQHF.

The chain carries TRBV21-1 and TRBJ1-5. TRBV21-1 counts as a pseudogene. The CDR3 has 20 amino acids. As DNA, the CDR3 is TGTGCCAGCAGCAAAGATCGTAGAGAGGGAGGGGGCCGGTTACGTCAGCCCCAGCATTTT. Amino acid sequence: CASSKDRREGGGRLRQPQHF.

V and J are TRBV6-6 and TRBJ2-7; TRBD1 is a possible D gene (5 bases). The length of the CDR3 is 13 residues. Germline CDR1 and CDR2: MNHNY and SVGAGI (reference sequence). V shed 7 bases and J shed 2 bases, with 12 bases lying between them. In DNA, the CDR3 is TGTGCCAGCATGGGGCAGAGACCCTACGAGCAGTACGTC. Translated, it gives CASMGQRPYEQYV.

Only a few counts were recorded for this clonotype. The chain has TRBV15 and TRBJ2-5; D uncertain. V lost 4 bases, J lost 2 bases, and 8 bases lay in between. This CDR3 comprises 13 residues. The germline gives CDR1 LNHNV, CDR2 YYDKDF (reference sequence). The CDR3 DNA sequence: TGTGCCACCAGCAAAGGCCGGCAAGAGACCCAGTACTTC. Its protein product is CATSKGRQETQYF.

This sequence joins TRBV24-1 and TRBJ2-5, with 7 bases aligning to TRBD1. Trimming removed 2 bases from V and 6 bases from J; junction bases left unmatched: 5. CDR1 is KGHDR, CDR2 SFDVKD, per germline. CDR3 length equals 14 residues. CDR3 nucleotides: TGTGCCACCAGTGATTCTGACAGGGCTAAGACCCAGTACTTC. As protein: CATSDSDRAKTQYF.

This rearrangement joins TRBV29-1 to TRBJ1-6; D not resolved. CDR3 length equals 13 residues. Germline V gene data show CDR1 as SQVTM and CDR2 as ANQGSEA. Trimming took 7 bases from V and 6 from J, leaving 13 bases between them. Here the CDR3 reads CSASEAFNSPLHF. CDR3 DNA: TGCAGCGCCTCAGAGGCTTTTAATTCACCCCTCCACTTT.

The J gene is TRBJ2-1, the V gene TRBV28; tentatively, D is TRBD2 (5 bases). CDR1 is MDHEN, CDR2 SYDVKM, per germline. The length of the CDR3 is 12 residues. V was cut by 7 bases and J by 7 bases, with 11 bases left in between. The CDR3 coding sequence is TGTGCCAGCACCTCTAGGAGGAATGAGCAGTTCTTC. Translation gives CASTSRRNEQFF.

V usage is TRBV5-1 and J usage is TRBJ2-1; D possibly corresponds to TRBD2 (8 bases). Trimming took 4 bases from V and 10 from J, leaving 18 bases between them. The CDR3 consists of 14 residues. From germline, CDR1 is SGHRS and CDR2 YFSETQ. CDR3 residues: CASSPSGGGGEQFF. The CDR3 DNA is TGCGCCAGCAGCCCGTCGGGAGGGGGCGGAGAGCAGTTCTTC.